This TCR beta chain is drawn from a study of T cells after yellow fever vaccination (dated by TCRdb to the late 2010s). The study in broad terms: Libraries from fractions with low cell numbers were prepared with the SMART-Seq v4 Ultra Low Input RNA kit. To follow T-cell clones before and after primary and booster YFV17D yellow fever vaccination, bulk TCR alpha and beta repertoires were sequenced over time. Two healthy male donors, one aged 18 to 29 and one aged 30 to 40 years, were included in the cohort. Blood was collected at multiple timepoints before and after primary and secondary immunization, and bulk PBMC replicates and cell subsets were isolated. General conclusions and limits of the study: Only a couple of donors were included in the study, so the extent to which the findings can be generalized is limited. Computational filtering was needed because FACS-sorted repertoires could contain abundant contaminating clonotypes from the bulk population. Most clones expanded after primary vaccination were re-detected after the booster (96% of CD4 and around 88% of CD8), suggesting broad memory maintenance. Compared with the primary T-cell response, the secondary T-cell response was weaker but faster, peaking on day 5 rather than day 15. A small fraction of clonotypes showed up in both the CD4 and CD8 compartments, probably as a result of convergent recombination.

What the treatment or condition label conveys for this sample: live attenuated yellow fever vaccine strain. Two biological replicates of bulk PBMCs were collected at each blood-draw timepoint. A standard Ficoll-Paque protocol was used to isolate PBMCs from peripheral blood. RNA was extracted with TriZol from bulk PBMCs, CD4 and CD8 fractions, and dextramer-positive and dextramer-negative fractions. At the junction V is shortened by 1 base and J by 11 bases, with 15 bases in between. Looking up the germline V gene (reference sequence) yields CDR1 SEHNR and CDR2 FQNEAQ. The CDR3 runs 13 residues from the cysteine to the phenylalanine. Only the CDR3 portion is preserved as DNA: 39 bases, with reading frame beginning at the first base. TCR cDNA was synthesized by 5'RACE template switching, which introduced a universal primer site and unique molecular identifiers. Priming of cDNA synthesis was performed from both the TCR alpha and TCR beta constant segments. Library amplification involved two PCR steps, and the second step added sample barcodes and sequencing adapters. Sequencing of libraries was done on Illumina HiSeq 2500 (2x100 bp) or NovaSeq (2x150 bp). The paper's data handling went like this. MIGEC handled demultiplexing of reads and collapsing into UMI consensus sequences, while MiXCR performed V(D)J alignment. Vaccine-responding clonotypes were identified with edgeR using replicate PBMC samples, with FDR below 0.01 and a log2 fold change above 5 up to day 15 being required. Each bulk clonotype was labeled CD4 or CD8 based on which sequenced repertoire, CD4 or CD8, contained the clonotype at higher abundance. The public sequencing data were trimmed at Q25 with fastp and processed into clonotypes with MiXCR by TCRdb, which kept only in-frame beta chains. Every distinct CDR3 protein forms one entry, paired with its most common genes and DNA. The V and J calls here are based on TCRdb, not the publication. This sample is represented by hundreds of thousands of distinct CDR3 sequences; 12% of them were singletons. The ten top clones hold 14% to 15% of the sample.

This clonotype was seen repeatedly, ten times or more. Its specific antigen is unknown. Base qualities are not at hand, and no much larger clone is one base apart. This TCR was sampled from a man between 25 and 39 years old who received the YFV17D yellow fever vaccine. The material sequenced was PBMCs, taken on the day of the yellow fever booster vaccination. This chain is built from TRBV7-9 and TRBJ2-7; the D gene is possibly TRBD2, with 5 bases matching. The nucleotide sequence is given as TGTGCCAGCAGCTTAGTTTCGGGAAGTGAGGAGTACTTC. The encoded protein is CASSLVSGSEEYF.